This T cell receptor beta chain stems from a study of T cells in Graves' hyperthyroidism and ophthalmopathy. Study-level findings and limits: The model's output predicted ophthalmopathy at a median of roughly 6.9 months prior to onset.

The sample, blood from the first hyperthyroidism diagnosis, precedes any ophthalmopathy symptoms. The investigators amplified TCR beta CDR3 regions from RNA transcripts. The HTBI primer set served for first-round RT-PCR of the TCR CDR3. TCRdb passed the multiplex PCR reads through MiXCR, listing each CDR3 protein once. This sample has 250,000 or so distinct CDR3 sequences; 15% occur once, and the top ten carry 30%. This clonotype was found many times. The antigen remains undetermined. Material for sequencing was blood. The clonotype comes from a woman aged 45 to 65 with Graves' hyperthyroidism that later progressed to Graves' ophthalmopathy.

The CDR3 DNA is TGTGCCAGCCTCCGGGACAGAATGAACACTGAAGCTTTCTTT. Translated: CASLRDRMNTEAFF. The chain has TRBV6-1 and TRBJ1-1, with 7 bases identical to TRBD1. The trim removed 8 bases at V and 0 bases at J, leaving 6 bases unmatched. The germline V gene has CDR1 MNHNS and CDR2 SASEGT. CDR3 length: 14 amino acids.